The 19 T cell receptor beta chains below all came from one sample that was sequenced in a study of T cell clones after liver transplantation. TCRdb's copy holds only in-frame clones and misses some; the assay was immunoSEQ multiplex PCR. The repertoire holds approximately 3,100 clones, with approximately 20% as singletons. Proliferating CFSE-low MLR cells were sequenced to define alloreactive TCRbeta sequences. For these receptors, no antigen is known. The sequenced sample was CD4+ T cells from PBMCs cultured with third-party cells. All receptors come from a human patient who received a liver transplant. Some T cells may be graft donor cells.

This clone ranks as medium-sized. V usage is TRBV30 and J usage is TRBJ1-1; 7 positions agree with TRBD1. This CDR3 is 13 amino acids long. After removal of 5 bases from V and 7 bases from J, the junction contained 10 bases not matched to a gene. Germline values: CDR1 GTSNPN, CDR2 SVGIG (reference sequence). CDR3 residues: CAWSILQGFEAFF. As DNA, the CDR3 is TGTGCCTGGTCTATTCTACAGGGGTTTGAAGCTTTCTTT.

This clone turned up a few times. The CDR3 region is CASSPQGGYGYTF. CDR3 sequence (DNA): TGTGCCAGCAGCCCCCAGGGTGGTTATGGCTACACCTTC. The chain couples TRBV7-3 to TRBJ1-2; D is possibly TRBD1 (5 bases). V gave up 5 bases and J gave up 5 bases, with 12 bases separating them. CDR1 and CDR2 (germline): SGHTA, FQGTGA. This CDR3 has 13 residues. Variable domain in full (rest from reference TRBV7-3 and TRBJ1-2): GAGVSQTPSNKVTEKGKYVELRCDPISGHTALYWYRQSLGQGPEFLIYFQGTGAADDSGLPNDRFFAVRPEGSVSTLKIQRTERGDSAVYLCASSPQGGYGYTFGSGTRLTVV.

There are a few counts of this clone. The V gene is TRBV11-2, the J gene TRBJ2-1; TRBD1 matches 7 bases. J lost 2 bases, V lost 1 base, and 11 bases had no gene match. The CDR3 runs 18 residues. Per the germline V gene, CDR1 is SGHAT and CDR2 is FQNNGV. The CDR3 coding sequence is TGTGCCAGCAGCTTAGGGGGTCGACAGGGATACACCTACAATGAGCAGTTCTTC. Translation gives CASSLGGRQGYTYNEQFF.

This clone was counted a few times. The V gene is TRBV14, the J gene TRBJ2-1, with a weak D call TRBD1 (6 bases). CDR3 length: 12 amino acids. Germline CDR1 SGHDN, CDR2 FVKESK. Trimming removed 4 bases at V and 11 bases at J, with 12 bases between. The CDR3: CASSPLDRKQFF. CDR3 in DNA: TGTGCCAGCAGCCCCTTGGACAGAAAGCAGTTCTTC. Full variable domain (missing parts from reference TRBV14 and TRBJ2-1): EAGVTQFPSHSVIEKGQTVTLRCDPISGHDNLYWYRRVMGKEIKFLLHFVKESKQDESGMPNNRFLAERTGGTYSTLKVQPAELEDSGVYFCASSPLDRKQFFGPGTRLTVL.

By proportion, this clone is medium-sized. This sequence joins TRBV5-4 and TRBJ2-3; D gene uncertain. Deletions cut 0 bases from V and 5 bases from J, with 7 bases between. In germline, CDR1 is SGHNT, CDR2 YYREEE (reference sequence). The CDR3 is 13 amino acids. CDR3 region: CASSLDAEDTQYF. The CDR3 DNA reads TGTGCCAGCAGCTTGGACGCGGAAGATACGCAGTATTTT.

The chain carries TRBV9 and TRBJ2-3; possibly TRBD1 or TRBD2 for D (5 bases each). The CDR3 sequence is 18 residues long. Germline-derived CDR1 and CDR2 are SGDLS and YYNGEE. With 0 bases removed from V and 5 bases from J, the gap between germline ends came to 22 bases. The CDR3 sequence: CASSVGPGAHLALDTQYF. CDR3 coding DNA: TGTGCCAGCAGCGTAGGTCCCGGGGCGCACCTTGCATTAGATACGCAGTATTTT.

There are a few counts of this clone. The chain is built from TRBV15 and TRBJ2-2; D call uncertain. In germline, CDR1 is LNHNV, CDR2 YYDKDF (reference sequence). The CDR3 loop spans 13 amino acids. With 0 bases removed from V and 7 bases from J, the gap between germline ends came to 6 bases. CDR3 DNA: TGTGCCACCAGCAGAGATTTCCGCGGGGAGCTGTTTTTT. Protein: CATSRDFRGELFF.

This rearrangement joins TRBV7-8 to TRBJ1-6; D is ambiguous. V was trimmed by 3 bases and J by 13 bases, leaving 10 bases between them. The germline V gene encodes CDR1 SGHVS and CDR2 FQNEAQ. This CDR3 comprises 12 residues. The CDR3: CASSLDLHPLHF. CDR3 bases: TGTGCCAGCAGCTTGGACCTACATCCCCTCCACTTT.

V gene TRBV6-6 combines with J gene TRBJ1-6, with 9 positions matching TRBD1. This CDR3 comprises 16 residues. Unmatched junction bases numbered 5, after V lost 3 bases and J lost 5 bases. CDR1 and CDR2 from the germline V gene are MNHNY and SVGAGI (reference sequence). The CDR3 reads CASSYSGTGHNSPLHF. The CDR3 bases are TGTGCCAGCAGTTATTCCGGGACAGGGCATAATTCACCCCTCCACTTT.

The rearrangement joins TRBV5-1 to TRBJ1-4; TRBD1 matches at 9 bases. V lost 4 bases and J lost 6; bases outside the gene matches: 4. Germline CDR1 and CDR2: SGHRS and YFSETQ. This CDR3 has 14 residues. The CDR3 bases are TGCGCCAGCAGCCGACGACAGGGGGATGAAAAACTGTTTTTT. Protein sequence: CASSRRQGDEKLFF.

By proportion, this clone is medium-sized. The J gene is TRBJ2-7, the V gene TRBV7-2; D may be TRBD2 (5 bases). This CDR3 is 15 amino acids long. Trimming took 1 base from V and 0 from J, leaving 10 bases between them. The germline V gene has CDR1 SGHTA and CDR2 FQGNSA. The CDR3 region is CASSLGGHHSYEQYF. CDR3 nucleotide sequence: TGTGCCAGCAGCTTAGGCGGGCACCACTCCTACGAGCAGTACTTC.

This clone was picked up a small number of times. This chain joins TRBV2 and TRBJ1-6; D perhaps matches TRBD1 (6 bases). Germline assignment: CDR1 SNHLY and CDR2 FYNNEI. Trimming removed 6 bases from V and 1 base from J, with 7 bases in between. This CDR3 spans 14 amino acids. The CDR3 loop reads CASRQGSYNSPLHF. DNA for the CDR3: TGTGCCAGCAGACAGGGTTCCTATAATTCACCCCTCCACTTT.

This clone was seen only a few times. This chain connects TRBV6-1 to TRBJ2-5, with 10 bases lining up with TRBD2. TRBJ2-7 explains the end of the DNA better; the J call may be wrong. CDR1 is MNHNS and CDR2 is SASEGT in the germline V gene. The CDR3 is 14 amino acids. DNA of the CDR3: TGTGCCAGCAGACCTAGCGGGAGCCCCTACGAGCAGTACTTC. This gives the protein CASRPSGSPYEQYF.

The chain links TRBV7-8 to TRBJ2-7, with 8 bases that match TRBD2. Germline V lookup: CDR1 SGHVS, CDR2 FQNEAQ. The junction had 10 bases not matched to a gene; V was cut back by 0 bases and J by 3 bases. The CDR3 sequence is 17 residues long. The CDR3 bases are TGTGCCAGCAGCTTAGCTAGCGGGGCGACCTTAGGCTACGAGCAGTACTTC. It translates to CASSLASGATLGYEQYF.

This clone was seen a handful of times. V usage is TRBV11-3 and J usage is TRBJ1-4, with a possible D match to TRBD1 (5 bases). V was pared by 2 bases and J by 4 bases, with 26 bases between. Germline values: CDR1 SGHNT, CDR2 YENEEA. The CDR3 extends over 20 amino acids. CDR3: CASSLSPPGSGGAINEKLFF. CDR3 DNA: TGTGCCAGCAGCTTAAGCCCTCCCGGATCAGGCGGGGCGATTAATGAAAAACTGTTTTTT.

In DNA, the CDR3 is TGTGCCAGCAGCGTAGGGGGGCAGGCCTCTCACTACGAGCAGTACTTC. Encoded protein: CASSVGGQASHYEQYF. V usage is TRBV9 and J usage is TRBJ2-7; TRBD1 might be the D (6 bases). V lost 0 bases and J 3 bases, leaving 16 bases between the germline ends. This CDR3 region has 16 residues. Germline loops: CDR1 SGDLS, CDR2 YYNGEE.

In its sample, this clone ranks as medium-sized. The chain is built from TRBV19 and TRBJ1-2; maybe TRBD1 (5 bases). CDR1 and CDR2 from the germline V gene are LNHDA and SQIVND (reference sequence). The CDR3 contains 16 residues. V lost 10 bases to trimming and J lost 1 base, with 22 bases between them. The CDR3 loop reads CATRVGGTIFNYGYTF. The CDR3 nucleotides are TGTGCCACCCGAGTCGGGGGAACGATCTTTAACTATGGCTACACCTTC.

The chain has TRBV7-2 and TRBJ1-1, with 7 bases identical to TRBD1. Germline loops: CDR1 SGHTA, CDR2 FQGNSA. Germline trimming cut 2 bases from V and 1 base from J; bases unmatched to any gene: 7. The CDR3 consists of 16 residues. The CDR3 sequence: CASSLSPGTANTEAFF. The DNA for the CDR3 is TGTGCCAGCAGCTTATCCCCCGGGACAGCGAACACTGAAGCTTTCTTT.

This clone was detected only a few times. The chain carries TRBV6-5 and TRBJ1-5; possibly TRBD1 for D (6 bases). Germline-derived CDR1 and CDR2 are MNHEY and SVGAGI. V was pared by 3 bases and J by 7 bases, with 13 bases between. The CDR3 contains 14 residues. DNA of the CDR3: TGTGCCAGCAGTTATAGGCAGGGGAACCAGCCCCAGCATTTT. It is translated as CASSYRQGNQPQHF.